This TCR beta chain was sequenced in a study of blood T cell repertoires in COVID-19. The V gene's germline CDR1 is SGHNT and CDR2 YENEEA. The CDR3 totals 15 residues. V was trimmed by 4 bases and J by 1 base, leaving 10 bases between them. TCRdb keeps only in-frame clones here, not all; method: immunoSEQ multiplex PCR. This table holds 95,000 to 150,000 clones, 80% to 90% found once. The chain uses TRBV11-3 and TRBJ2-2, with D possibly being TRBD2 (6 bases). Sequenced sample: peripheral blood. This TCR was recovered from a man aged 35 to 55 with acute or convalescent COVID-19. CDR3 residues: CASSWDSRNTGELFF. In nucleotides, the CDR3 is TGTGCCAGCAGCTGGGACTCGAGGAACACCGGGGAGCTGTTTTTT.